Listed below are T cell receptor beta chains from one sample, sequenced in a study of blood T cell repertoires in COVID-19. Repertoires were generated with immunoSEQ multiplex PCR, while TCRdb's copy carries only in-frame clones and drops some. This table has 150,000 to 250,000 clones, 75% to 85% appearing once. The sample consisted of peripheral blood. The receptor set was obtained from a woman aged 35 to 49 with COVID-19, enrolled during active disease. Both conserved end residues are part of each CDR3. The D gene is left open where the match is weak. Clone size appears in some rows only: once, few, many, or a class for an expanded clone.

V gene: TRBV7-9; clone size: NA; D gene: TRBD2; J gene: TRBJ2-3; CDR3 DNA: TGTGCCAGCAGCTCCACGTACACTAGCGGGGTCTTT; CDR3 protein: CASSSTYTSGVF
V gene: TRBV27; clone size: NA; D gene: TRBD2; J gene: TRBJ2-7; CDR3 DNA: TGTGCCAGCAGTTTGGTAGCGGGAAAGTACGAGCAGTACTTC; CDR3 protein: CASSLVAGKYEQYF
V gene: TRBV6-5; clone size: NA; D gene: NA; J gene: TRBJ2-7; CDR3 DNA: TGTGCCAGCAATACTAGGTCCGATAGTGGCTACGAGCAGTACTTC; CDR3 protein: CASNTRSDSGYEQYF
V gene: TRBV18; clone size: NA; D gene: NA; J gene: TRBJ2-5; CDR3 DNA: TGTGCCAGCTCACCGGACATACTCTCAAGGATTGCCCAGTACTTC; CDR3 protein: CASSPDILSRIAQYF
V gene: TRBV9; clone size: once; D gene: TRBD2; J gene: TRBJ2-3; CDR3 DNA: TGTGCCAGCAGCGTAGCGGGAGGAGGAGGAACAGATACGCAGTATTTT; CDR3 protein: CASSVAGGGGTDTQYF
V gene: TRBV4-2; clone size: NA; D gene: NA; J gene: TRBJ2-7; CDR3 DNA: TGTGCCAGCAGCCAAGATGGCAGTAGCCATTCCTACGAGCAGTACTTC; CDR3 protein: CASSQDGSSHSYEQYF
V gene: TRBV12-5; clone size: NA; D gene: NA; J gene: TRBJ1-1; CDR3 DNA: TGTGCTAGTGGTTTGGGACAGATGAACACTGAAGCTTTCTTT; CDR3 protein: CASGLGQMNTEAFF
V gene: TRBV18; clone size: NA; D gene: NA; J gene: TRBJ1-6; CDR3 DNA: TGTGCCAGCTCTTCGGTGGGCTTTAAGGTTCCCCTCCACTTT; CDR3 protein: CASSSVGFKVPLHF
V gene: TRBV20-1; clone size: NA; D gene: NA; J gene: TRBJ1-1; CDR3 DNA: TGCAGTGCTCCCAGGGAAGTTGAAGCTTTCTTT; CDR3 protein: CSAPREVEAFF
V gene: TRBV12-3/TRBV12-4; clone size: NA; D gene: NA; J gene: TRBJ1-6; CDR3 DNA: TGTGCCAGCAGTTTTTTACGGGGGGAAGCCCTCCACTTT; CDR3 protein: CASSFLRGEALHF
V gene: TRBV11-2; clone size: NA; D gene: TRBD2; J gene: TRBJ2-1; CDR3 DNA: TGTGCCAGCAGCCCCCGGACTAGCGGGGGTAATGAGCAGTTCTTC; CDR3 protein: CASSPRTSGGNEQFF
V gene: TRBV7-9; clone size: NA; D gene: NA; J gene: TRBJ2-1; CDR3 DNA: TGTGCCAGCAGCTTACCAGGGTTCTATGAGCAGTTCTTC; CDR3 protein: CASSLPGFYEQFF
V gene: TRBV29-1; clone size: few; D gene: TRBD1; J gene: TRBJ1-4; CDR3 DNA: TGCAGCGTTGGGGCAGGGGGCGAGGAAAAACTGTTTTTT; CDR3 protein: CSVGAGGEEKLFF
V gene: TRBV18; clone size: NA; D gene: TRBD1; J gene: TRBJ2-1; CDR3 DNA: TGTGCCAGCTCACCACCGGCAGGGGGCTCCTACAATGAGCAGTTCTTC; CDR3 protein: CASSPPAGGSYNEQFF
V gene: TRBV19; clone size: NA; D gene: TRBD2; J gene: TRBJ2-3; CDR3 DNA: TGTGCCAGTAGTGTCGCGGGAGCAGATACGCAGTATTTT; CDR3 protein: CASSVAGADTQYF
V gene: TRBV29-1; clone size: NA; D gene: TRBD1; J gene: TRBJ2-7; CDR3 DNA: TGCAGCGTTAGGAGGACAGGGGCCGAGCAGTACTTC; CDR3 protein: CSVRRTGAEQYF
V gene: TRBV5-1; clone size: NA; D gene: TRBD2; J gene: TRBJ2-7; CDR3 DNA: TGCGCCAGCAGCTTGGACCCTAGCGGGAGTGCTGTCTACGAGCAGTACTTC; CDR3 protein: CASSLDPSGSAVYEQYF
V gene: TRBV7-2; clone size: few; D gene: TRBD1; J gene: TRBJ2-7; CDR3 DNA: TGTGCCAGCAGCCGTTCCCGTCGGACAGGGAACGAGCAGTACTTC; CDR3 protein: CASSRSRRTGNEQYF
V gene: TRBV4-2; clone size: NA; D gene: NA; J gene: TRBJ2-7; CDR3 DNA: TGTGCCAGCAGCCAGGACAGCCGGAGCTCCTACGAGCAGTACTTC; CDR3 protein: CASSQDSRSSYEQYF
V gene: TRBV6-5; clone size: NA; D gene: NA; J gene: TRBJ1-1; CDR3 DNA: TGTGCCAGCAGTCGCGGACAGAACACTGAAGCTTTCTTT; CDR3 protein: CASSRGQNTEAFF
V gene: TRBV7-8; clone size: NA; D gene: TRBD1; J gene: TRBJ1-2; CDR3 DNA: TGTGCCAGCAGCCAGACAGGGGCCCCTTATGGCTACACCTTC; CDR3 protein: CASSQTGAPYGYTF
V gene: TRBV30; clone size: NA; D gene: NA; J gene: TRBJ1-1; CDR3 DNA: TGTGCCTGGAGTGCCACCGGGAGCTTTAGGACTGAAGCTTTCTTT; CDR3 protein: CAWSATGSFRTEAFF
V gene: TRBV18; clone size: once; D gene: TRBD1; J gene: TRBJ1-1; CDR3 DNA: TGTGCCAGCGCGGGGGACAGGGACACTGAAGCTTTCTTT; CDR3 protein: CASAGDRDTEAFF
V gene: TRBV2; clone size: NA; D gene: TRBD1; J gene: TRBJ1-1; CDR3 DNA: TGTGCCAGCGCACCGACAGGGCTGGGGGACACTGAAGCTTTCTTT; CDR3 protein: CASAPTGLGDTEAFF
V gene: TRBV9; clone size: few; D gene: TRBD1; J gene: TRBJ1-6; CDR3 DNA: TGTGCCAGCAGCCCTCGGACAGGGGGCGGGAATTCACCCCTCCACTTT; CDR3 protein: CASSPRTGGGNSPLHF
V gene: TRBV19; clone size: NA; D gene: TRBD1; J gene: TRBJ2-2; CDR3 DNA: TGTGCCAGTAGTCCCCAGACAGGGTCCGGGGAGCTGTTTTTT; CDR3 protein: CASSPQTGSGELFF
V gene: TRBV6-5; clone size: few; D gene: NA; J gene: TRBJ2-7; CDR3 DNA: TGTGCCAGCACGGCGGGATCGGTGGGGGGCTACGAGCAGTACTTC; CDR3 protein: CASTAGSVGGYEQYF
V gene: TRBV7-2; clone size: NA; D gene: NA; J gene: TRBJ1-6; CDR3 DNA: TGTGCCAGCAGCTTAGCCAGGGATAATTCACCCCTCCACTTT; CDR3 protein: CASSLARDNSPLHF
V gene: TRBV30; clone size: NA; D gene: TRBD2; J gene: TRBJ2-3; CDR3 DNA: TGTGCCTGGAGTTTAGCACTAGCGGGGGCGGGGGATACGCAGTATTTT; CDR3 protein: CAWSLALAGAGDTQYF
V gene: TRBV18; clone size: NA; D gene: TRBD1; J gene: TRBJ2-7; CDR3 DNA: TGTGCCAGCTCACCCGGACAGGGTGGGACCCACCTGTCCTACGAGCAGTACTTC; CDR3 protein: CASSPGQGGTHLSYEQYF
V gene: TRBV3-1/TRBV3-2; clone size: once; D gene: TRBD2; J gene: TRBJ2-1; CDR3 DNA: TGTGCCAGCAGCCCAACCTGGACTAGCGGGAGGGCCCGGGCCTACAATGAGCAGTTCTTC; CDR3 protein: CASSPTWTSGRARAYNEQFF
V gene: TRBV7-2; clone size: once; D gene: NA; J gene: TRBJ1-5; CDR3 DNA: TGTGCCAGCAGCTCGAGCGGGGGTAATCAGCCCCAGCATTTT; CDR3 protein: CASSSSGGNQPQHF
V gene: TRBV6-5; clone size: NA; D gene: NA; J gene: TRBJ2-7; CDR3 DNA: TGTGCCAGCAGGGTTCGACAGGCGGTCTACGAGCAGTACTTC; CDR3 protein: CASRVRQAVYEQYF
V gene: TRBV30; clone size: NA; D gene: NA; J gene: TRBJ1-2; CDR3 DNA: TGTGCCTGGGAAACAGGAGACTATGGCTACACCTTC; CDR3 protein: CAWETGDYGYTF
V gene: TRBV7-9; clone size: NA; D gene: TRBD1; J gene: TRBJ1-6; CDR3 DNA: TGTGCCAGCAGCTTAGCCGGGACAGATAATTCACCCCTCCACTTT; CDR3 protein: CASSLAGTDNSPLHF
V gene: TRBV20-1; clone size: few; D gene: TRBD2; J gene: TRBJ2-7; CDR3 DNA: TGCAGTGCTAGTGGGAGGGACGAGCAGTACTTC; CDR3 protein: CSASGRDEQYF
V gene: TRBV5-4; clone size: NA; D gene: TRBD1; J gene: TRBJ1-1; CDR3 DNA: TGTGCCAGGGGGACAGGGGGCAACACTGAAGCTTTCTTT; CDR3 protein: CARGTGGNTEAFF
V gene: TRBV11-2; clone size: NA; D gene: TRBD1; J gene: TRBJ1-1; CDR3 DNA: TGTGCCAGCAGCCAGACAGGGCTGAACACTGAAGCTTTCTTT; CDR3 protein: CASSQTGLNTEAFF
V gene: TRBV20-1; clone size: few; D gene: TRBD1; J gene: TRBJ1-6; CDR3 DNA: TGCAGTGTTAGTAGGGGGCCGGGTAATTCACCCCTCCACTTT; CDR3 protein: CSVSRGPGNSPLHF
V gene: TRBV7-8; clone size: NA; D gene: TRBD1; J gene: TRBJ1-2; CDR3 DNA: TGTGCCAGCAGCTTAGGTGGACAGGTCTATGGCTACACCTTC; CDR3 protein: CASSLGGQVYGYTF
V gene: TRBV2; clone size: NA; D gene: TRBD2; J gene: TRBJ2-1; CDR3 DNA: TGTGCCAGCAGTGGCGGGGGAGGCTGGACTGAGCAGTTCTTC; CDR3 protein: CASSGGGGWTEQFF
V gene: TRBV6-1; clone size: NA; D gene: NA; J gene: TRBJ1-1; CDR3 DNA: TGTGCCAGCAGTGAAATAAGGGACTCTTTCTTT; CDR3 protein: CASSEIRDSFF
V gene: TRBV5-1; clone size: NA; D gene: TRBD2; J gene: TRBJ2-1; CDR3 DNA: TGCGCCAGCAGCTTCACTAGCGCGTTGCAACCCGGCCTAGTCCATGAGCAGTTCTTC; CDR3 protein: CASSFTSALQPGLVHEQFF
V gene: TRBV23-1; clone size: few; D gene: NA; J gene: TRBJ1-3; CDR3 DNA: TGCGCCAGCAGTCGGGGGGAGTCTTCTGGAAACACCATATATTTT; CDR3 protein: CASSRGESSGNTIYF
V gene: TRBV7-6; clone size: NA; D gene: TRBD2; J gene: TRBJ2-3; CDR3 DNA: TGTGCCAGCAGCTTCTTAGCGGGGGGGACAGATACGCAGTATTTT; CDR3 protein: CASSFLAGGTDTQYF
V gene: TRBV30; clone size: NA; D gene: NA; J gene: TRBJ2-3; CDR3 DNA: TGTGCCTGGAACTCGGGGTCCTCGGACCCAGATACGCAGTATTTT; CDR3 protein: CAWNSGSSDPDTQYF
V gene: TRBV2; clone size: NA; D gene: NA; J gene: TRBJ1-6; CDR3 DNA: TGTGCCAGCAGTGTTCAAGGGAGCCCGGGGCCCCTCCACTTT; CDR3 protein: CASSVQGSPGPLHF